This TCR beta chain originates from a study of quantifying T cell responses using KT2 cells. Study-wide background: RNA was reverse transcribed with TCR alpha and beta constant-region primers. The second PCR ran as a qPCR until a predetermined fluorescence threshold was reached. Study-level findings and limits: At about one KT2 cell per 100,000 PBMC, KT2 sequences were still detected.

A single-stranded UMI oligo with SP2 sequence was ligated to cDNA 3' ends. First-round PCR used approximately 4 cycles and beta primers RC1.1 and RC1.2 covering TRBC1 and TRBC2. TCRdb analysed the UMI-ligation and nested PCR reads with MiXCR anew, one entry per CDR3 protein. The data show about 33,000 distinct CDR3 sequences, about a tenth seen once. As for this clonotype: The target antigen is unknown.

Known numbers of the T cell clone KT2 were added to PBMC. Fixed numbers of PBMC received varying amounts of KT2 cells. The sequence came from a human donor. The sequenced material came from PBMCs spiked with cells of the T cell clone KT2.

The CDR3 loop reads CASRKTRGLRLEQFF. The CDR3 DNA sequence: TGTGCCAGCAGAAAAACAAGGGGACTGAGACTAGAGCAGTTCTTC. This chain joins TRBV5-4 and TRBJ2-1; maybe TRBD2 (6 bases). Germline V gene data show CDR1 as SGHNT and CDR2 as YYREEE (reference sequence). This CDR3 spans 15 amino acids. V lost 5 bases and J lost 10, with 22 bases in between.